This TCR beta chain was sequenced in a study of blood T cell repertoires in COVID-19. Study-level information: Sites in the United States, Italy and Spain provided acute and convalescent COVID-19 samples.

The authors' processing: How many nucleated cells were present was estimated from reference gene primer amplification. Measured with immunoSEQ multiplex PCR; TCRdb has only the in-frame clones, and not every one. V, J and clone size are taken as reported in that table, and D and trimming were inferred from the DNA itself. The data show 240,000 or so clones, 88% seen once. The CDR3 covers 14 residues. CDR1 and CDR2 from the germline V gene are SGHRS and YFSETQ. J was trimmed by 6 bases and V by 7 bases; bases with no gene match: 11. Sequencing was done on a sample of peripheral blood. The TCR originated in a woman aged 35 to 49 who had recovered from COVID-19. The rearrangement links TRBV5-1 to TRBJ2-3; 7 bases are a match to TRBD2. CDR3 amino acids: CASRPRLAGDTQYF. The CDR3, as DNA: TGCGCCAGCCGCCCTCGACTAGCAGGCGATACGCAGTATTTT.